One sample yielded the 12 T cell receptor beta chains listed below, sequenced in a study of shared clonotypes between healthy human individuals. Sequencing was performed with immunoSEQ multiplex PCR; in TCRdb, only in-frame clones are kept and a portion is missing. This repertoire shows under 300,000 clones, 60% to 70% found once; its top ten account for around 10%. Sequencing was performed on memory CD4+ T cells sorted from blood. Stated subset: CD45RA-negative fraction. Receptors were obtained from a man in his thirties or forties in good health.

This clone was counted a few times. The chain has TRBV28 and TRBJ2-3; 9 bases agree with TRBD2. V lost 4 bases and J lost 5; bases outside the gene matches: 10. CDR3 length: 16 amino acids. In germline, CDR1 is MDHEN, CDR2 SYDVKM. The CDR3: CASSSPGGRAGDTQYF. The DNA of the CDR3 is TGTGCCAGCAGTTCCCCCGGCGGGAGGGCCGGAGATACGCAGTATTTT.

This clone was detected only once. The chain links TRBV5-4 to TRBJ2-1; 9 bases map to TRBD2. Germline CDR1 SGHNT, CDR2 YYREEE (reference sequence). V lost 0 bases, J lost 3 bases, and 1 base stayed unmatched. The CDR3 extends over 15 amino acids. CDR3 region: CASSLEAGGYNEQFF. Here the CDR3 DNA reads TGTGCCAGCAGCTTGGAAGCGGGGGGCTACAATGAGCAGTTCTTC.

V gene TRBV7-3 combines with J gene TRBJ2-1, with D unresolved. The CDR3 sequence is 13 residues long. Trimming cost V 2 bases and J 2 bases, with 4 bases left between them. Germline values: CDR1 SGHTA, CDR2 FQGTGA. The CDR3 DNA is TGTGCCAGCAGCTTAGACACCTACAATGAGCAGTTCTTC. Amino acids: CASSLDTYNEQFF.

This clone occurred a few times. The CDR3 protein is CASSLFSSGRGSYEQYF. Written as DNA, the CDR3 is TGTGCCAGCTCACTGTTTAGTAGCGGGAGAGGGTCCTACGAGCAGTACTTC. This chain links TRBV18 with TRBJ2-7, with 9 positions matching TRBD2. V lost 4 bases and J lost 1; bases outside the gene matches: 11. The germline V gene encodes CDR1 KGHSH and CDR2 LQKENI. The CDR3 contains 17 residues.

The chain couples TRBV28 to TRBJ2-4; 9 nucleotides agree with TRBD1. The CDR3 is 15 residues long. Germline CDR1 is MDHEN and CDR2 is SYDVKM. V gave up 5 bases and J gave up 5 bases; unmatched junction bases: 7. The CDR3 sequence is CASSHPGQGENIQYF. The CDR3 coding sequence is TGTGCCAGCAGTCACCCGGGACAGGGTGAAAACATTCAGTACTTC. Using reference TRBV28 and TRBJ2-4 for the parts outside the CDR3, the full variable domain is DVKVTQSSRYLVKRTGEKVFLECVQDMDHENMFWYRQDPGLGLRLIYFSYDVKMKEKGDIPEGYSVSREKKERFSLILESASTNQTSMYLCASSHPGQGENIQYFGAGTRLSVL.

The chain joins TRBV25-1 to TRBJ2-7; 9 nucleotides align to TRBD2. Germline CDR1 is MGHDK and CDR2 is SYGVNS. V lost 4 bases, J lost 4 bases, and 11 bases stayed unmatched. CDR3 size: 16 residues. In DNA form, the CDR3 reads TGTGCCAGCAGTGTTGGAGGGGTAGCGGGAGATTACGAGCAGTACTTC. Protein: CASSVGGVAGDYEQYF.

The CDR3 region is CASSLTGETQYF. As DNA, the CDR3 is TGTGCCAGCAGCTTGACGGGAGAGACCCAGTACTTC. The rearrangement joins TRBV5-4 to TRBJ2-5; D gene uncertain. Germline lookup yields CDR1 SGHNT and CDR2 YYREEE (reference sequence). V was cut by 1 base and J by 4 bases, with 5 bases left in between. CDR3 length: 12 residues. The variable domain in full, completed from reference TRBV5-4 and TRBJ2-5, reads ETGVTQSPTHLIKTRGQQVTLRCSSQSGHNTVSWYQQALGQGPQFIFQYYREEENGRGNFPPRFSGLQFPNYSSELNVNALELDDSALYLCASSLTGETQYFGPGTRLLVL.

This clone was seen only a few times. V is TRBV15 and J is TRBJ1-1, with 7 bases lining up with TRBD1. The CDR3 is made up of 16 amino acids. Germline values: CDR1 LNHNV, CDR2 YYDKDF (reference sequence). V gave up 0 bases and J gave up 0 bases; unmatched junction bases: 4. The CDR3 spells CATSRDQGVMNTEAFF. In DNA form, the CDR3 reads TGTGCCACCAGCAGAGATCAGGGGGTTATGAACACTGAAGCTTTCTTT.

This clone appeared a few times. The chain carries TRBV19 and TRBJ2-6, with 11 bases identical to TRBD1. The CDR3 covers 17 residues. The junction had 5 bases not matched to a gene; V was cut back by 6 bases and J by 1 base. Germline CDR1 LNHDA, CDR2 SQIVND (reference sequence). The CDR3 loop is CASRWDRGFSGANVLTF. DNA for the CDR3: TGTGCCAGTAGATGGGACAGGGGGTTTTCTGGGGCCAACGTCCTGACTTTC.

As to this clone: Distinct nucleotide sequences in the sample also encode this CDR3. The J gene is TRBJ2-1, the V gene TRBV19, with 11 bases identical to TRBD2. Germline CDR1 reads LNHDA; CDR2 reads SQIVND (reference sequence). J gave up 6 bases and V 5 bases, and 6 bases lay outside the gene matches. The CDR3 is 15 residues long. CDR3 sequence: CASSATSGSVNEQFF. The CDR3 coding sequence is TGTGCCAGTAGTGCAACTAGCGGGAGTGTCAATGAGCAGTTCTTC.

V usage is TRBV15 and J usage is TRBJ2-1; D is ambiguous. Deletions cut 0 bases from V and 5 bases from J, with 17 bases between. Germline V gene lookup returns CDR1 LNHNV and CDR2 YYDKDF (reference sequence). The length of the CDR3 is 17 residues. The CDR3 region has the DNA TGTGCCACCAGCAGAGACCTACCCTTTGGTAGAAACAATGAGCAGTTCTTC. Its translation is CATSRDLPFGRNNEQFF.

For this clone: Other DNA sequences in the sample encode the same CDR3. The V call is TRBV5-1, the J call TRBJ1-4, with D perhaps TRBD1 (5 bases). Germline CDR1 reads SGHRS; CDR2 reads YFSETQ. V lost 0 bases and J lost 5, with 8 bases in between. The CDR3 runs to 14 residues. The chain's CDR3 is CASSLVGVNEKLFF. The CDR3, as DNA: TGCGCCAGCAGCTTGGTAGGGGTGAATGAAAAACTGTTTTTT.